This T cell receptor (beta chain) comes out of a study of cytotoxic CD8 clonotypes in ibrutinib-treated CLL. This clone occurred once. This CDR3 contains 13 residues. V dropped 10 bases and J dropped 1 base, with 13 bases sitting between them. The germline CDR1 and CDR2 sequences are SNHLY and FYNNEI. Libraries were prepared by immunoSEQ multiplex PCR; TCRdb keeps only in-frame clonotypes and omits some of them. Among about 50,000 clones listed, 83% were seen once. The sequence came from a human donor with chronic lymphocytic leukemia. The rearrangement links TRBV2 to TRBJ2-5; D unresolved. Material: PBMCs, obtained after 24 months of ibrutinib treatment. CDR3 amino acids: CAIKRTLQETQYF. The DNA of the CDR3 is TGTGCCATCAAGAGGACGCTCCAAGAGACCCAGTACTTC.